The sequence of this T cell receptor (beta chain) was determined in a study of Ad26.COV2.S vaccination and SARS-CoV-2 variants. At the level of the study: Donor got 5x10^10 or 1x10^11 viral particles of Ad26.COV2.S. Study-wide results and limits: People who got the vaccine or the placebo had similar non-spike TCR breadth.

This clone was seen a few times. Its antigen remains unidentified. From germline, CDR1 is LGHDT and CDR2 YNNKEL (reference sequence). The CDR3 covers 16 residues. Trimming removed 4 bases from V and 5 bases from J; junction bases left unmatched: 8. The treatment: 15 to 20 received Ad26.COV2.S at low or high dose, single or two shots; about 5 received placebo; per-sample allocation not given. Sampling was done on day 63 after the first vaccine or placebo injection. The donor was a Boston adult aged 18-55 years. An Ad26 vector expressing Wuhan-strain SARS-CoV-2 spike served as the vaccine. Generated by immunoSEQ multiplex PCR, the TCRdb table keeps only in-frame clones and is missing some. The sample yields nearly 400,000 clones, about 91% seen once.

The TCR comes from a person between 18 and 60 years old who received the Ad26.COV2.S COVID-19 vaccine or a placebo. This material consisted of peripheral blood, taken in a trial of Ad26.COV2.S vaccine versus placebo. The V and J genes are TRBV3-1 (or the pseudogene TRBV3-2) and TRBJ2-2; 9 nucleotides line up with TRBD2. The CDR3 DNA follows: TGTGCCAGCAGCCCTTTAGCGGGAGAGAGGACCGGGGAGCTGTTTTTT. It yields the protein CASSPLAGERTGELFF.